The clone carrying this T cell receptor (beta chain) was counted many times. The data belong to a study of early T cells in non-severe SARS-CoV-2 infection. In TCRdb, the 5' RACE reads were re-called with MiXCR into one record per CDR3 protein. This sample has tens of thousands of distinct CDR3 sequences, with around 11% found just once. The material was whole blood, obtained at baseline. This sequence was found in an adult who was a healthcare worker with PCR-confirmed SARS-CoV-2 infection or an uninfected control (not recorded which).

The CDR3 loop is CASSPSEGRSTGELFF. The DNA of the CDR3 is TGTGCCAGCTCACCATCAGAGGGGCGAAGCACCGGGGAGCTGTTTTTT. V gene TRBV18 combines with J gene TRBJ2-2, with D possibly being TRBD1 or TRBD2 (5 bases each). V lost 2 bases and J 4 bases, leaving 14 bases between the germline ends. This CDR3 spans 16 amino acids. Germline loops: CDR1 KGHSH, CDR2 LQKENI. The whole variable domain, remainder taken from reference TRBV18 and TRBJ2-2, is NAGVMQNPRHLVRRRGQEARLRCSPMKGHSHVYWYRQLPEEGLKFMVYLQKENIIDESGMPKERFSAEFPKEGPSILRIQQVVRGDSAAYFCASSPSEGRSTGELFFGEGSRLTVL.